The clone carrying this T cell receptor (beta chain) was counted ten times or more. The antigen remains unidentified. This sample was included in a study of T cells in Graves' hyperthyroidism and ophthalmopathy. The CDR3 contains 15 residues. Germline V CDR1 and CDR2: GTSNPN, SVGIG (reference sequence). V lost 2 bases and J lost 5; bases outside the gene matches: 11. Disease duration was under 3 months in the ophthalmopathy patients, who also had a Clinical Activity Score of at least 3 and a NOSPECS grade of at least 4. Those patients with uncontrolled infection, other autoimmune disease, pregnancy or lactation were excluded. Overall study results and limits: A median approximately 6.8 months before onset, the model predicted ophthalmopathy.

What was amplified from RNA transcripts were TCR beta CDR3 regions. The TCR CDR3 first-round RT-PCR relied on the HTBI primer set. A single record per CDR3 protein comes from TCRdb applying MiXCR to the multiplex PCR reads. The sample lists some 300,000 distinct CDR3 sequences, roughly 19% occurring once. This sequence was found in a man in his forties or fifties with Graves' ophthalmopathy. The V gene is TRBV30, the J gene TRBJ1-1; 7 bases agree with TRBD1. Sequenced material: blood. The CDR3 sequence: CAWSFGGGAGTEAFF. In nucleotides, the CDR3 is TGTGCCTGGAGTTTTGGAGGGGGCGCGGGTACTGAAGCTTTCTTT.